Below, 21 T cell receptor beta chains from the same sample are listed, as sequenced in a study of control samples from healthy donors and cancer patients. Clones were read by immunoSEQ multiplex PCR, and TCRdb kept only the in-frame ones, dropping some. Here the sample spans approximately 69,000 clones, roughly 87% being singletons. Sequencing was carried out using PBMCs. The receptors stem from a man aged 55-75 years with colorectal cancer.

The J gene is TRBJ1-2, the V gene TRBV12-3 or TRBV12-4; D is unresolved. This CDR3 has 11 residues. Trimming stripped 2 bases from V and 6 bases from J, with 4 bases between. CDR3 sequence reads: CASSLYNGYTF. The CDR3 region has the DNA TGTGCCAGCAGTTTATATAATGGCTACACCTTC.

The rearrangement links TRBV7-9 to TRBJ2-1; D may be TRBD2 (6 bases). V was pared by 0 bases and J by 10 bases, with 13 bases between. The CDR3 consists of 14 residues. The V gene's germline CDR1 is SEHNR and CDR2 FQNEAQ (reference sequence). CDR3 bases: TGTGCCAGCAGCTTAGCCGGTTTCCGGGGGGAGCAGTTCTTC. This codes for CASSLAGFRGEQFF.

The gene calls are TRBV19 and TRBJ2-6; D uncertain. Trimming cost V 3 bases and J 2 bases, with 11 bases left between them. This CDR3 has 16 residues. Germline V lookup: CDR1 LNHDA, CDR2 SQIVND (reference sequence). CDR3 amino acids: CASSMSGFTGANVLTF. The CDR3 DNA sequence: TGTGCCAGTAGTATGTCCGGGTTCACTGGGGCCAACGTCCTGACTTTC.

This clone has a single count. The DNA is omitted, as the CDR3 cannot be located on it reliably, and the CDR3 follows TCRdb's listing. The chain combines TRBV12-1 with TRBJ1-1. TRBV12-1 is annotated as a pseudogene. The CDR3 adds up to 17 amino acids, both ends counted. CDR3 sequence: CASSFGGGATRNTEAFF.

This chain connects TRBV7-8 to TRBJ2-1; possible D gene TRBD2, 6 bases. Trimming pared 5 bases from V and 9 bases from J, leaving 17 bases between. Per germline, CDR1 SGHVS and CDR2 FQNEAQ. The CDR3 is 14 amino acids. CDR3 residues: CASSPWDLGGEQFF. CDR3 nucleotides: TGTGCCAGCAGCCCTTGGGATTTGGGGGGTGAGCAGTTCTTC.

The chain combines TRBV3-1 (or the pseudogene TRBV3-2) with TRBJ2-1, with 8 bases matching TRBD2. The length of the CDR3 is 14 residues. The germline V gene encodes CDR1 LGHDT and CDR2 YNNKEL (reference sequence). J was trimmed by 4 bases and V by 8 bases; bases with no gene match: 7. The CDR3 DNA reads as TGTGCCAGCTTCCGGCCGGGGGGGTACAATGAGCAGTTCTTC. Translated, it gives CASFRPGGYNEQFF.

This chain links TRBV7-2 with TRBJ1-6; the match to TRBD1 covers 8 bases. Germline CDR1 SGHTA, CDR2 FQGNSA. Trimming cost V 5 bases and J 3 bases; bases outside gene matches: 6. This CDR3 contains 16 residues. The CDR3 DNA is TGTGCCAGCAGCCCCCAGGGGGCTGGCTATAATTCACCCCTCCACTTT. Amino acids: CASSPQGAGYNSPLHF.

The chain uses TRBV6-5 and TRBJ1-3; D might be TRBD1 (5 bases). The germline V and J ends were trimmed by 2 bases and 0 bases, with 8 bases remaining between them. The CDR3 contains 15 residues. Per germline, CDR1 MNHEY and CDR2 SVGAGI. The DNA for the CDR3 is TGTGCCAGCAGTTACGGCGGGACCTCTGGAAACACCATATATTTT. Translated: CASSYGGTSGNTIYF.

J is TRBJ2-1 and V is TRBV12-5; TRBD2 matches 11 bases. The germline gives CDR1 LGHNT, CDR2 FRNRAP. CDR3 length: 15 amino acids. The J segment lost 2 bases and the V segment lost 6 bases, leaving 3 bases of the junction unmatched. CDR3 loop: CASGAGLAAYNEQFF. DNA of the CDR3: TGTGCTAGTGGAGCGGGACTAGCGGCCTACAATGAGCAGTTCTTC. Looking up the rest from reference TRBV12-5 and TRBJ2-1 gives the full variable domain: DARVTQTPRHKVTEMGQEVTMRCQPILGHNTVFWYRQTMMQGLELLAYFRNRAPLDDSGMPKDRFSAEMPDATLATLKIQPSEPRDSAVYFCASGAGLAAYNEQFFGPGTRLTVL.

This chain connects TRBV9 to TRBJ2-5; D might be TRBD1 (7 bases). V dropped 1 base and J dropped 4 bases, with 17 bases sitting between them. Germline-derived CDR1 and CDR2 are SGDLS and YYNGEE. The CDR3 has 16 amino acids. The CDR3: CASSVFTGEVGETQYF. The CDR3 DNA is TGTGCCAGCAGCGTATTTACAGGGGAGGTGGGAGAGACCCAGTACTTC.

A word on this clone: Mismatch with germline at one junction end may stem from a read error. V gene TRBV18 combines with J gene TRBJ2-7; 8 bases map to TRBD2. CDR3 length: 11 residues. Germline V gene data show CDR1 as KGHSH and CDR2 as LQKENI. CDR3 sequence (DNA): TGTGCCAGCTCCCTTGGGACTAGTATTAGGTTC. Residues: CASSLGTSIRF.

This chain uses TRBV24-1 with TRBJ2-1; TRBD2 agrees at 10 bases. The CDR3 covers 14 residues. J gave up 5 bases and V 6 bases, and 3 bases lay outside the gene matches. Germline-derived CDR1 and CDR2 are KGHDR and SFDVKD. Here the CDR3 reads CATSQRGGDNEQFF. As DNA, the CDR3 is TGTGCCACCAGTCAGCGGGGGGGGGACAATGAGCAGTTCTTC.

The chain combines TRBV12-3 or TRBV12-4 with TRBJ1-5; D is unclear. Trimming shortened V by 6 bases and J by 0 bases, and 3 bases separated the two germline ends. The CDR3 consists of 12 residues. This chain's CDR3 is CASRNSNQPQHF. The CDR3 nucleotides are TGTGCCAGCAGAAATAGCAATCAGCCCCAGCATTTT.

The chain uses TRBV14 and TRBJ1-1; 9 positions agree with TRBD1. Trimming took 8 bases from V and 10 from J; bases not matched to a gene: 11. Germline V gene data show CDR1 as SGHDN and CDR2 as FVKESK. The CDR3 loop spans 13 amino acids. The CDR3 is CASHPGTGLIAFF. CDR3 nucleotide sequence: TGTGCCAGCCACCCCGGGACAGGGTTAATAGCTTTCTTT. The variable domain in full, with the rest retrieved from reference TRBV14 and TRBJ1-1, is EAGVTQFPSHSVIEKGQTVTLRCDPISGHDNLYWYRRVMGKEIKFLLHFVKESKQDESGMPNNRFLAERTGGTYSTLKVQPAELEDSGVYFCASHPGTGLIAFFGQGTRLTVV.

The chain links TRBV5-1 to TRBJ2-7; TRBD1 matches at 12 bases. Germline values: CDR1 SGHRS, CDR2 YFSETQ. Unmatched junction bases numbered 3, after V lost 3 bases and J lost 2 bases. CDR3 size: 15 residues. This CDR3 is CASSSGTGGPYEQYF. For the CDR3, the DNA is TGCGCCAGCAGCTCCGGGACAGGGGGCCCCTACGAGCAGTACTTC.

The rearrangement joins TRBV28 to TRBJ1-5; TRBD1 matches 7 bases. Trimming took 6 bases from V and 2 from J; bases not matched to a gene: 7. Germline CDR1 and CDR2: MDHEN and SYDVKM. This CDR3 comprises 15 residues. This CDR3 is CASRTPTGGNQPQHF. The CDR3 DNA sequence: TGTGCCAGCAGAACACCAACAGGGGGCAATCAGCCCCAGCATTTT.

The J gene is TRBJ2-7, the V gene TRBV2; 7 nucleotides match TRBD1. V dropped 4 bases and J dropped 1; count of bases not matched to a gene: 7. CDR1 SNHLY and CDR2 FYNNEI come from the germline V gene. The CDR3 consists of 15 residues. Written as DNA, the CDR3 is TGTGCCAGCAGTGCTGACAGGGTAATGTCCTACGAGCAGTACTTC. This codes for CASSADRVMSYEQYF.

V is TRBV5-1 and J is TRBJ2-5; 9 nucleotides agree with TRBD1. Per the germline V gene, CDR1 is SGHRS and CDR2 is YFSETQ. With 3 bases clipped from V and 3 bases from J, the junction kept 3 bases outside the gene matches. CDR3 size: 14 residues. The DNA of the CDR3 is TGCGCCAGCAGCTCACAGGGGGCGAAAGAGACCCAGTACTTC. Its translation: CASSSQGAKETQYF.

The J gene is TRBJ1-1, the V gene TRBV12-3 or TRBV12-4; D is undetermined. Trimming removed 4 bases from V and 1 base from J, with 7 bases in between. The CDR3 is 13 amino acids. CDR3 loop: CASSSSRNTEAFF. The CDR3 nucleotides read TGTGCCAGCAGTTCTAGCAGGAACACTGAAGCTTTCTTT.

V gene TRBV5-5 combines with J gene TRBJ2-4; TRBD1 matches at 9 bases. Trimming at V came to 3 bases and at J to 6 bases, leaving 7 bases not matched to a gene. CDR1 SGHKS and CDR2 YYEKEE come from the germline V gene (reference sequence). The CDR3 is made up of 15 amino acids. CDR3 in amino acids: CASSSPTGQGNIQYF. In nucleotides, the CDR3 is TGTGCCAGCAGCTCCCCCACGGGACAGGGAAACATTCAGTACTTC. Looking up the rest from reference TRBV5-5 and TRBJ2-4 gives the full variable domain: DAGVTQSPTHLIKTRGQQVTLRCSPISGHKSVSWYQQVLGQGPQFIFQYYEKEERGRGNFPDRFSARQFPNYSSELNVNALLLGDSALYLCASSSPTGQGNIQYFGAGTRLSVL.

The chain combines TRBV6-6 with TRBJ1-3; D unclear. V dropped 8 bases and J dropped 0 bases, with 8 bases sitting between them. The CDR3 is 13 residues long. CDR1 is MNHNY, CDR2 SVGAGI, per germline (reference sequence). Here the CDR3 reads CASHRSSGNTIYF. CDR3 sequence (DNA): TGTGCCAGCCACCGGAGCTCTGGAAACACCATATATTTT.